These T cell receptor beta chains were read from a single sample in a study of cytomegalovirus exposure and HLA in healthy donors. TCRdb's table, derived via immunoSEQ multiplex PCR, lists solely in-frame clones and lacks some. The repertoire holds some 72,000 clones, with 90% to 97% as singletons. The source material was PBMCs. These receptors originate from a man in his late teens or twenties in good health and CMV-seropositive. CDR3s include the opening cysteine and the closing phenylalanine or tryptophan. The D gene is left open where the match is weak. Size is stated for part of the rows, as once, few or many counts, or as a class when the clone is expanded.

v_call	clone_size	d_call	j_call	cdr3_aa	cdr3_nt
TRBV7-8	-	-	TRBJ1-3	CASSSTETSGNTIYF	TGTGCCAGCAGCTCGACAGAGACCTCTGGAAACACCATATATTTT
TRBV18	-	-	TRBJ2-2	CASSLVLDSANTGELFF	TGTGCCAGCTCACTTGTACTTGACTCCGCGAACACCGGGGAGCTGTTTTTT
TRBV27	-	-	TRBJ1-1	CASSYPGASNTEAFF	TGTGCCAGCAGTTACCCAGGGGCGTCGAACACTGAAGCTTTCTTT
TRBV10-1	-	-	TRBJ1-1	CASSGSVNTEAFF	TGCGCCAGCAGTGGATCGGTGAACACTGAAGCTTTCTTT
TRBV6-5	-	-	TRBJ2-7	CASSYGALGIREQYF	TGTGCCAGCAGTTACGGGGCATTAGGTATTAGGGAGCAGTACTTC
TRBV10-3	-	-	TRBJ2-1	CAISERDRLNEQFF	TGTGCCATCAGTGAACGTGACAGGCTTAATGAGCAGTTCTTC
TRBV5-1	-	-	TRBJ2-7	CASSLSGVLYEQYF	TGCGCCAGCAGCTTGTCGGGGGTCCTCTACGAGCAGTACTTC
TRBV7-9	-	-	TRBJ1-3	CASSPSSGNTIYF	TGTGCCAGCAGCCCTAGCTCTGGAAACACCATATATTTT
TRBV7-2	-	-	TRBJ2-5	CASSLAGSLYETQYF	TGTGCCAGCAGCTTAGCGGGCTCGCTGTATGAGACCCAGTACTTC
TRBV9	-	-	TRBJ2-7	CASTPSGEPSYEQYF	TGTGCCAGCACCCCTTCGGGAGAACCTTCCTACGAGCAGTACTTC
TRBV14	-	-	TRBJ1-1	CASSQERRFGTEAFF	TGTGCCAGCAGCCAAGAAAGGAGGTTTGGCACTGAAGCTTTCTTT
TRBV27	-	TRBD1	TRBJ1-5	CASSWGQGRSNQPQHF	TGTGCCAGCAGTTGGGGACAGGGGCGAAGCAATCAGCCCCAGCATTTT
TRBV19	-	-	TRBJ1-1	CASEGGTEAFF	TGTGCCAGTGAGGGTGGGACTGAAGCTTTCTTT
TRBV18	-	TRBD1	TRBJ2-7	CASPTGTGVNEQYF	TGTGCCAGCCCTACCGGGACAGGGGTGAACGAGCAGTACTTC
TRBV15	-	TRBD1	TRBJ2-3	CATSRGQGAHTDTQYF	TGTGCCACCAGCAGAGGACAGGGGGCACACACAGATACGCAGTATTTT
TRBV27	-	-	TRBJ2-5	CASSPNQETQYF	TGTGCCAGCAGCCCCAACCAAGAGACCCAGTACTTC
TRBV19	-	TRBD1	TRBJ2-3	CASSLGQGATDTQYF	TGTGCCAGTAGCCTCGGACAGGGGGCCACAGATACGCAGTATTTT
TRBV5-1	once	-	TRBJ1-1	CASSSQNTEAFF	TGCGCCAGCAGTAGTCAAAACACTGAAGCTTTCTTT
TRBV27	-	-	TRBJ1-4	CASSLLEQGNEKLFF	TGTGCCAGCAGTTTATTAGAACAGGGTAATGAAAAACTGTTTTTT
TRBV4-2	-	-	TRBJ2-2	CASSQERIDTGELFF	TGTGCCAGCAGCCAAGAGAGGATCGACACCGGGGAGCTGTTTTTT
TRBV6-6	once	TRBD2	TRBJ2-1	CASSRAGGPSNEQFF	TGTGCCAGCAGTCGAGCGGGAGGGCCCTCGAATGAGCAGTTCTTC
TRBV2	-	TRBD1	TRBJ2-3	CASRGTGGAGTDTQYF	TGTGCCAGCAGGGGTACAGGGGGCGCTGGGACAGATACGCAGTATTTT
TRBV28	-	-	TRBJ2-5	CASRPSGSRGRETQYF	TGTGCCAGCAGGCCTAGCGGATCCAGGGGTCGAGAGACCCAGTACTTC
TRBV14	-	-	TRBJ1-5	CASSQSFGQPQHF	TGTGCCAGCAGCCAAAGTTTCGGTCAGCCCCAGCATTTT
TRBV6-5	-	TRBD2	TRBJ2-7	CASGTTSGRASEQYF	TGTGCCAGCGGGACTACTAGCGGGAGGGCCTCGGAGCAGTACTTC
TRBV27	-	-	TRBJ2-1	CASRDTGTSSDNEQFF	TGTGCCAGCAGGGATACAGGGACAAGCTCTGACAATGAGCAGTTCTTC
TRBV30	-	-	TRBJ1-4	CAWSYPGTTNEKLFF	TGTGCCTGGAGTTACCCAGGGACAACTAATGAAAAACTGTTTTTT
TRBV29-1	-	TRBD2	TRBJ2-1	CSVEGGLAGVRNEQFF	TGCAGCGTTGAAGGGGGACTAGCGGGAGTTCGCAATGAGCAGTTCTTC
TRBV19	once	-	TRBJ1-5	CASSPTPDPRVRYMGNQPQHF	TGTGCCAGTAGTCCAACACCTGATCCCAGGGTTCGGTATATGGGCAATCAGCCCCAGCATTTT
TRBV6-1	-	-	TRBJ2-7	CASSEGGWYEQYF	TGTGCCAGCAGTGAGGGGGGTTGGTACGAGCAGTACTTC
TRBV27	-	-	TRBJ2-7	CASSPTQRFIMANEQYF	TGTGCCAGCAGTCCGACCCAGAGGTTTATTATGGCGAACGAGCAGTACTTC
TRBV28	once	-	TRBJ1-5	CASSPPRRGRSNQPQHF	TGTGCCAGCAGTCCCCCCAGGAGGGGCAGGAGCAATCAGCCCCAGCATTTT
TRBV28	-	-	TRBJ1-2	CASSARNYGYTF	TGTGCCAGCAGTGCCAGGAACTATGGCTACACCTTC
TRBV2	-	-	TRBJ1-1	CASSAVGRQAEAFF	TGTGCCAGCAGTGCAGTGGGGCGCCAAGCTGAAGCTTTCTTT
TRBV2	-	-	TRBJ2-2	CASTGAGELFF	TGTGCCAGCACAGGTGCCGGGGAGCTGTTTTTT
TRBV7-6	-	-	TRBJ2-5	CASSPNLETQYF	TGTGCCAGCAGCCCTAACCTGGAGACCCAGTACTTC
TRBV5-6	-	-	TRBJ2-3	CASSLGGDNVKRTDTQYF	TGTGCCAGCAGCTTGGGAGGGGACAACGTCAAACGCACAGATACGCAGTATTTT
TRBV2	-	TRBD1	TRBJ2-1	CASRRDSLAYNEQFF	TGTGCCAGCAGGAGGGACAGCCTTGCCTACAATGAGCAGTTCTTC
TRBV25-1	once	-	TRBJ1-1	CASSEELDLNTEAFF	TGTGCCAGCAGTGAAGAACTAGACCTGAACACTGAAGCTTTCTTT
TRBV19	-	-	TRBJ1-1	CASSITGLHEAFF	TGTGCCAGTAGTATAACGGGACTCCATGAAGCTTTCTTT
TRBV15	-	-	TRBJ2-1	CATSRAAIRGLYNEQFF	TGTGCCACCAGCAGAGCGGCAATTCGAGGACTGTACAATGAGCAGTTCTTC
TRBV7-6	-	-	TRBJ2-7	CASSQDTLSYEQYF	TGTGCCAGCAGCCAGGACACACTTTCCTACGAGCAGTACTTC
TRBV30	-	TRBD2	TRBJ2-6	CAWSGTTSGPSSGANVLTF	TGTGCCTGGAGTGGGACAACTAGCGGGCCCAGCTCTGGGGCCAACGTCCTGACTTTC
TRBV5-1	-	TRBD2	TRBJ2-7	CASMGTSGSSYEQYF	TGCGCCAGCATGGGGACTAGCGGGAGCTCCTACGAGCAGTACTTC
TRBV4-1	-	-	TRBJ2-6	CASSQRVAGANVLTF	TGCGCCAGCAGCCAACGGGTCGCTGGGGCCAACGTCCTGACTTTC
TRBV6-5	-	-	TRBJ2-2	CASSYGATTGELFF	TGTGCCAGCAGTTACGGGGCTACCACCGGGGAGCTGTTTTTT
TRBV4-1	-	TRBD1	TRBJ1-5	CASSPGTALNQPQHF	TGCGCCAGCAGCCCCGGGACAGCCCTCAATCAGCCCCAGCATTTT
TRBV13	-	-	TRBJ2-5	CASSWAANQETQYF	TGTGCCAGCAGCTGGGCAGCAAATCAAGAGACCCAGTACTTC